These T cell receptor beta chains were read from a single sample in a study of T cell changes during pregnancy in multiple sclerosis. TCRdb's table, derived via immunoSEQ multiplex PCR, lists solely in-frame clones and lacks some. The sample contains some 70,000 clones, about 92% of which appear only once. The specimen was peripheral blood, collected in the second trimester of pregnancy. The receptors come from a female donor in good health, enrolled as a control in a pregnancy study. CDR3s include the opening cysteine and the closing phenylalanine or tryptophan. The D gene is left open where the match is weak. Clone sizes are given selectively: once, few, many, or a class where the clone is expanded.

v_gene	j_gene	d_gene	abundance	len	CDR3aa	CDR3nt
TRBV7-9	TRBJ2-3	NA	NA	15	CASSLASGTTDTQYF	TGTGCCAGCAGCTTAGCAAGCGGAACCACAGATACGCAGTATTTT
TRBV7-7	TRBJ2-2	NA	NA	18	CASSLAGGGSRNTGELFF	TGTGCCAGCAGCCTGGCGGGCGGGGGCTCTCGGAACACCGGGGAGCTGTTTTTT
TRBV29-1	TRBJ2-3	NA	NA	12	CSVEDYTDTQYF	TGCAGCGTTGAAGACTACACAGATACGCAGTATTTT
TRBV11-2	TRBJ2-7	TRBD1	NA	17	CASSSLTGGRGSYEQYF	TGTGCCAGCAGCTCCCTCACAGGGGGCAGGGGATCCTACGAGCAGTACTTC
TRBV20-1	TRBJ1-1	NA	NA	11	CSAPGNTEAFF	TGCAGTGCTCCGGGTAACACTGAAGCTTTCTTT
TRBV12-5	TRBJ2-5	TRBD2	NA	16	CASGPRGLAGLETQYF	TGTGCTAGTGGGCCCCGAGGGCTAGCGGGATTAGAGACCCAGTACTTC
TRBV6-1	TRBJ1-2	NA	NA	16	CASSELVDISAGGYTF	TGTGCCAGCAGTGAATTGGTTGACATCTCAGCAGGTGGCTACACCTTC
TRBV6-1	TRBJ1-5	NA	NA	16	CASSEALLQVYQPQHF	TGTGCCAGCAGTGAAGCGCTTCTGCAGGTCTATCAGCCCCAGCATTTT
TRBV27	TRBJ2-4	NA	NA	16	CASSGRREIAKNIQYF	TGTGCCAGCAGTGGCCGCCGGGAGATAGCCAAAAACATTCAGTACTTC
TRBV7-9	TRBJ2-3	NA	NA	12	CASSFTGDTQYF	TGTGCCAGCAGCTTTACAGGAGATACGCAGTATTTT
TRBV5-1	TRBJ2-1	TRBD2	NA	17	CASSSLSGSRTYNEQFF	TGCGCCAGCAGCTCCCTCAGCGGGAGTAGGACCTACAATGAGCAGTTCTTC
TRBV7-2	TRBJ1-3	NA	NA	17	CASSPTGDIYSGNTIYF	TGTGCCAGCAGCCCCACCGGGGACATCTACTCTGGAAACACCATATATTTT
TRBV27	TRBJ2-7	NA	NA	15	CASSLKGVLNYEQYF	TGTGCCAGCAGTTTAAAGGGGGTGCTAAACTACGAGCAGTACTTC
TRBV2	TRBJ1-4	NA	NA	14	CASSEVRSGEKLFF	TGTGCCAGCAGTGAAGTAAGGTCGGGAGAAAAACTGTTTTTT
TRBV7-9	TRBJ1-2	NA	NA	15	CASSPPVRLPIGYTF	TGTGCCAGCAGCCCCCCCGTGAGATTACCCATCGGCTACACCTTC
TRBV28	TRBJ1-1	NA	NA	13	CASHSSRKAEAFF	TGTGCCAGCCATTCCTCCAGGAAAGCTGAAGCTTTCTTT
TRBV11-2	TRBJ1-2	NA	NA	13	CASSATGAYGYTF	TGTGCCAGCAGCGCCACAGGCGCCTATGGCTACACCTTC
TRBV6-4	TRBJ2-3	TRBD1	NA	13	CASGTGHTDTQYF	TGTGCCAGCGGGACAGGGCACACAGATACGCAGTATTTT
TRBV10-2	TRBJ2-7	TRBD2	NA	17	CASSVGTSGTYTYEQYF	TGCGCCAGCAGCGTTGGGACTAGCGGAACCTATACCTACGAGCAGTACTTC
TRBV19	TRBJ1-1	TRBD1	once	16	CASTPPVGTGYTEAFF	TGTGCCAGTACCCCTCCAGTAGGGACAGGGTACACTGAAGCTTTCTTT
TRBV18	TRBJ1-2	NA	NA	16	CASSPQDRPANYGYTF	TGTGCCAGCTCACCCCAAGACAGACCCGCCAACTATGGCTACACCTTC
TRBV2	TRBJ2-1	TRBD2	NA	14	CASSSTSGNNEQFF	TGTGCCAGCAGTTCGACTAGCGGGAACAATGAGCAGTTCTTC
TRBV19	TRBJ2-1	TRBD2	NA	16	CASSWTSGRIYNEQFF	TGTGCCAGTAGCTGGACTAGCGGGAGGATCTACAATGAGCAGTTCTTC
TRBV29-1	TRBJ2-7	NA	NA	12	CSVEEGGDEQYF	TGCAGCGTTGAAGAAGGCGGGGACGAGCAGTACTTC
TRBV18	TRBJ1-6	NA	once	14	CASSVQGYNSPLHF	TGTGCCAGCTCAGTACAGGGCTATAATTCACCCCTCCACTTT
TRBV7-9	TRBJ2-1	TRBD2	NA	15	CASSIAGRSYNEQFF	TGTGCCAGCAGCATAGCGGGGCGCTCCTACAATGAGCAGTTCTTC
TRBV7-2	TRBJ2-7	TRBD2	few	16	CASSPRLAGGPYEQYF	TGTGCCAGCAGCCCAAGACTAGCGGGAGGGCCCTACGAGCAGTACTTC
TRBV18	TRBJ2-2	NA	NA	15	CASSRKESNTGELFF	TGTGCCAGCTCACGAAAGGAGTCGAACACCGGGGAGCTGTTTTTT
TRBV27	TRBJ2-7	NA	NA	11	CASSLGSEQYF	TGTGCCAGCAGTTTAGGTAGCGAGCAGTACTTC
TRBV28	TRBJ2-1	TRBD2	NA	15	CASSLAGGPYNEQFF	TGTGCCAGCAGCTTAGCGGGAGGGCCATACAATGAGCAGTTCTTC
TRBV6-1	TRBJ1-5	TRBD1	once	16	CASSEGRGRGNQPQHF	TGTGCCAGCAGTGAAGGCAGGGGGCGTGGGAATCAGCCCCAGCATTTT
TRBV6-6	TRBJ2-5	NA	once	12	CASTSYQETQYF	TGTGCCAGCACAAGCTACCAAGAGACCCAGTACTTC
TRBV7-9	TRBJ2-1	NA	NA	16	CASSPPESPTVYEQFF	TGTGCCAGCAGCCCCCCGGAGTCGCCCACCGTCTATGAGCAGTTCTTC
TRBV28	TRBJ1-2	NA	NA	12	CASRTPGSGYTF	TGTGCCAGCAGGACTCCCGGGAGTGGCTACACCTTC
TRBV6-1	TRBJ2-7	NA	NA	14	CASSVESFSYEQYF	TGTGCCAGCAGTGTAGAAAGCTTCTCCTACGAGCAGTACTTC
TRBV27	TRBJ1-5	NA	NA	14	CASSLRGADQPQHF	TGTGCCAGCAGTCTCAGGGGAGCGGATCAGCCCCAGCATTTT
TRBV27	TRBJ2-7	NA	NA	13	CASSFSSSYEQYF	TGTGCCAGCAGTTTTTCGAGCTCCTACGAGCAGTACTTC
TRBV28	TRBJ1-1	TRBD1	NA	14	CASSADREVAEAFF	TGTGCCAGCAGTGCGGACAGGGAAGTTGCTGAAGCTTTCTTT
TRBV7-3	TRBJ1-5	NA	NA	15	CAYRKGVGAGQPQHF	TGTGCCTATAGAAAAGGGGTGGGGGCAGGTCAGCCCCAGCATTTT
TRBV19	TRBJ1-5	NA	once	14	CASSGELGNQPQHF	TGTGCCAGTAGCGGGGAGTTGGGTAATCAGCCCCAGCATTTT
TRBV28	TRBJ2-1	TRBD2	once	15	CASRVGGVNYNEQFF	TGTGCCAGCAGAGTGGGGGGGGTAAACTACAATGAGCAGTTCTTC
TRBV19	TRBJ2-1	NA	NA	13	CASSIGGWDEQFF	TGTGCCAGTAGTATTGGCGGATGGGATGAGCAGTTCTTC
TRBV4-1	TRBJ2-7	NA	NA	13	CASSQRRANEQYF	TGCGCCAGCAGCCAGCGCAGGGCTAACGAGCAGTACTTC
TRBV2	TRBJ2-5	NA	NA	14	CATRSGEYQETQYF	TGTGCCACTCGGTCGGGGGAGTACCAAGAGACCCAGTACTTC
TRBV18	TRBJ2-5	NA	NA	13	CASSRSGLETQYF	TGTGCCAGCTCCCGATCGGGGTTGGAGACCCAGTACTTC
TRBV2	TRBJ2-7	TRBD2	NA	15	CASSEVAGGAYEQYF	TGTGCCAGCAGTGAAGTAGCGGGGGGGGCCTACGAGCAGTACTTC
TRBV5-1	TRBJ1-3	NA	NA	16	CASSLDSPISGNTIYF	TGCGCCAGCAGCCTGGACAGCCCCATTTCTGGAAACACCATATATTTT
TRBV28	TRBJ2-5	TRBD1	NA	14	CASSGTGMGETQYF	TGTGCCAGCTCCGGGACAGGGATGGGGGAGACCCAGTACTTC
TRBV28	TRBJ2-2	NA	NA	16	CASRYDRLAITGELFF	TGTGCCAGCAGATACGACCGGCTAGCGATTACCGGGGAGCTGTTTTTT